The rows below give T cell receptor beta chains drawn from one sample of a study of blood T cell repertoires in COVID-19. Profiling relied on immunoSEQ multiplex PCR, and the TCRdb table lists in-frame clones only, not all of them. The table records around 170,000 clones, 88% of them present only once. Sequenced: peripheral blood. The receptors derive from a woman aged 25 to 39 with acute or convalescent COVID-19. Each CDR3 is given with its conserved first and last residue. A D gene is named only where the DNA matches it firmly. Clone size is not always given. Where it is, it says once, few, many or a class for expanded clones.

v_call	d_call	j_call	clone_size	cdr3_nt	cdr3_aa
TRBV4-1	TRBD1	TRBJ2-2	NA	TGCGCCAGCAGCCGGATGGGACAGGGAGGCGGGGAGCTGTTTTTT	CASSRMGQGGGELFF
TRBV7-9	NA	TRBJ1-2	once	TGTGCCAGCACCTTACAGGGAATCTATGGCTACACCTTC	CASTLQGIYGYTF
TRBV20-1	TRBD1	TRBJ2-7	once	TGCACCACAGGGGGGTCCTACGAGCAGTACTTC	CTTGGSYEQYF
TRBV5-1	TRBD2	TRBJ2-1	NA	TGCGCCAGCAGCTTGCGACTAGCGGGCGATGAGCAGTTCTTC	CASSLRLAGDEQFF
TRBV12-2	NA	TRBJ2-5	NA	TGTGCAAGTCGCTTAGGTGGAGGAAAAGAGACCCAGTACTTC	CASRLGGGKETQYF
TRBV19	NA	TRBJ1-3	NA	TGTGCCAGTAGTATACGGGGAAACACCATATATTTT	CASSIRGNTIYF
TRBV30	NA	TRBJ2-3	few	TGTGCCTGGATCCGATGGGGGGCAGATACGCAGTATTTT	CAWIRWGADTQYF
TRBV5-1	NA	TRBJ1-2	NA	TGCGCCAGCAAAGACCAGGGAACTAACTATGGCTACACCTTC	CASKDQGTNYGYTF
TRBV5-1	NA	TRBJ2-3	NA	TGCGCCAGCAGCTTGGCGCGGCACGGTGTGACGCAGTATTTT	CASSLARHGVTQYF
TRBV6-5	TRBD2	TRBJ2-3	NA	TGTGCCAGCAGCAGCCCAGGGAGGGCAGATACGCAGTATTTT	CASSSPGRADTQYF
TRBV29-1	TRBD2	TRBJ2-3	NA	TGCAGCGTTGCCCAGACTAGCGGGATGGGAGATACGCAGTATTTT	CSVAQTSGMGDTQYF
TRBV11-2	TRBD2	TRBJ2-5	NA	TGTGCCAGTCGTACTGGGACTAGCGGGAGTCTCGTGACCCAGTACTTC	CASRTGTSGSLVTQYF
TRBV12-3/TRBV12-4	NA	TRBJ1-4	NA	TGTGCCAGCAGTTTAGATCCTCGCGAAGAACTGTTTTTT	CASSLDPREELFF
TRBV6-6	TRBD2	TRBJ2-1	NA	TGTGCCAGCAGTCGTACCAACCCGGGACTAGTAGGCGGTGAGCAGTTCTTC	CASSRTNPGLVGGEQFF
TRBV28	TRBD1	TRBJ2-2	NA	TGTGCCAGCAGTTTGGGACAGTACACCGGGGAGCTGTTTTTT	CASSLGQYTGELFF
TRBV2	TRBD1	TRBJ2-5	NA	TGTGCCATCATCTGGGCGGGCAGGGGGGAGACCCAGTACTTC	CAIIWAGRGETQYF
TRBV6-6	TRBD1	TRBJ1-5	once	TGTGCCAGCAGTTCGGGCAGGGGGAGGCAGCCCCAGCATTTT	CASSSGRGRQPQHF
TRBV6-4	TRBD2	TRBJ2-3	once	TGTGCCAGCAGTGACTCGGCTAGCGGGAGCACAGATACGCAGTATTTT	CASSDSASGSTDTQYF
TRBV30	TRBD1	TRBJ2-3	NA	TGTGCCTGGAGCACAGGGGGCCGACGGGCCACAGATACGCAGTATTTT	CAWSTGGRRATDTQYF
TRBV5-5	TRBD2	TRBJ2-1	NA	TGTGCCAGCAGCCCCCCGGGACTAGGAGCTAATGAGCAGTTCTTC	CASSPPGLGANEQFF
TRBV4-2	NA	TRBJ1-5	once	TGTGCCAGCAGCCAAGATAAGGCAGGGCCATATCAGCCCCAGCATTTT	CASSQDKAGPYQPQHF
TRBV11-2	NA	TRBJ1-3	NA	TGTGCCAGCAGCTTAGATAGACAGTTCTCTGGAAACACCATATATTTT	CASSLDRQFSGNTIYF
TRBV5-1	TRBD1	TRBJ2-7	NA	TGCGCCAGCAGTACCCAGGGGGACAACTCCTACGAGCAGTACTTC	CASSTQGDNSYEQYF
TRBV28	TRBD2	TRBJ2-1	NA	TGTGCCAGCAGTACCTTCGGACTAGCGGGTAAAGTAAGGTCCTACAATGAGCAGTTCTTC	CASSTFGLAGKVRSYNEQFF
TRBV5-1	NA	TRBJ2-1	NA	TGCGCCAGCAGCCAAACATTCGATGAGCAGTTCTTC	CASSQTFDEQFF
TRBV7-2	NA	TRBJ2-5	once	TGTGCCAGCAGCTTAACGGACCAAGAGACCCAGTACTTC	CASSLTDQETQYF
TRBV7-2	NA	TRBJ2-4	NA	TGTGCCAGCAGCTTCATAGGTCAGGTAGCCAAAAACATTCAGTACTTC	CASSFIGQVAKNIQYF
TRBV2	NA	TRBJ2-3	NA	TGTGCCAGTACCCCCTTACAGGGTGCCCCAGATACGCAGTATTTT	CASTPLQGAPDTQYF